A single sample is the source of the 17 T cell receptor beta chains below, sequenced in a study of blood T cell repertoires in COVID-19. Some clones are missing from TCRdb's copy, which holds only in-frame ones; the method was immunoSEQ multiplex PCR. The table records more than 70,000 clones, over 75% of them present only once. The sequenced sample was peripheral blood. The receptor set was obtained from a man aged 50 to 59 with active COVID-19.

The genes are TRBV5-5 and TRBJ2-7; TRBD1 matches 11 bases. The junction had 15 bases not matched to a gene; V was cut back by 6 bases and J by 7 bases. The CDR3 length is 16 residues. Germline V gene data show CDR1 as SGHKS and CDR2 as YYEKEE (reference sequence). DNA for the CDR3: TGTGCCAGCACCCGGGGCCCGGGACAGGGGGGATGGGAGCAGTACTTC. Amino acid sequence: CASTRGPGQGGWEQYF.

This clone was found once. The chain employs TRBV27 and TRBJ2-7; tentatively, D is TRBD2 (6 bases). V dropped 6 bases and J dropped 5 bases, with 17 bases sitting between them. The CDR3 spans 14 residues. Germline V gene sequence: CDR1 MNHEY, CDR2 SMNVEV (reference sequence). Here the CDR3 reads CASRRGTFRNEQYF. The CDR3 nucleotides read TGTGCCAGCAGGCGCGGGACTTTCAGAAACGAGCAGTACTTC.

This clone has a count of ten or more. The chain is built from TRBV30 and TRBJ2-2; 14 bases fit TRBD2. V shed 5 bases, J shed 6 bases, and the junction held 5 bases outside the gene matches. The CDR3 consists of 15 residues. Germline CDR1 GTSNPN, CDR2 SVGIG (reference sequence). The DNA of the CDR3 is TGTGCCTGGTGCCCGACTAGCGGGAGGGCCGGGGAGCTGTTTTTT. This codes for CAWCPTSGRAGELFF.

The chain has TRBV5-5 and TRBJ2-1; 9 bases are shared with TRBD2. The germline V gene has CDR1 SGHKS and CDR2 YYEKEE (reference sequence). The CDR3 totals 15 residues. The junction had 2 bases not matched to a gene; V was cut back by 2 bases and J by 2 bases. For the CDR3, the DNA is TGTGCCAGCAGCTTCCGACTAGCGGCCTACAATGAGCAGTTCTTC. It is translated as CASSFRLAAYNEQFF.

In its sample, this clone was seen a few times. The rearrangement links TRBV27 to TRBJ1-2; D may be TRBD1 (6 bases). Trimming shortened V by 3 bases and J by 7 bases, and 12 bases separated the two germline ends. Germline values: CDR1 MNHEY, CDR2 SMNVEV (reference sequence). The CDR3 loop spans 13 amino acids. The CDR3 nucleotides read TGTGCCAGCAGTTTCCAGGGGCCCCTTGGCTACACCTTC. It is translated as CASSFQGPLGYTF.

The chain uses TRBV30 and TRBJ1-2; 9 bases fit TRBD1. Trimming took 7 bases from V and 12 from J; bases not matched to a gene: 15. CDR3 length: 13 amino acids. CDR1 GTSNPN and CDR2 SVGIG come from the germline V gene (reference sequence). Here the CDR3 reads CAFTRTGDFRDTF. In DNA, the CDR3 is TGTGCCTTCACTCGGACAGGGGACTTTCGCGACACCTTC.

CDR3 nucleotide sequence: TGTGCCAGCAGCTTAACCGCGGGAGGGTACGAGCAGTACTTC. It translates to CASSLTAGGYEQYF. The chain combines TRBV7-2 with TRBJ2-7; the match to TRBD2 covers 9 bases. Losses at the gene ends were 2 bases for V and 4 bases for J; bases not matched to a gene: 3. CDR1 and CDR2 (germline): SGHTA, FQGNSA. The CDR3 loop spans 14 amino acids.

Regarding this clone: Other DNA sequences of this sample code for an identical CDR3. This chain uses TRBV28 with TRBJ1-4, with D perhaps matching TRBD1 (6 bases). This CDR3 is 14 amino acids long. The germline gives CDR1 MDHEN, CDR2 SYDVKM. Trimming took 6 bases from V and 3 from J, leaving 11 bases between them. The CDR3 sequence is CASSSGDANEKLFF. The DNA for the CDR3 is TGTGCCAGCAGCTCAGGGGACGCTAATGAAAAACTGTTTTTT.

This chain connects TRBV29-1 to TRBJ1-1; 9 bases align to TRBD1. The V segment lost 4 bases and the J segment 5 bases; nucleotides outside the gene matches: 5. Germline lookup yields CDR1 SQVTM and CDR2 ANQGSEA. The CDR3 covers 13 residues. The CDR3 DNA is TGCAGCGTTGGACGCGACAGGGGGACTGAAGCTTTCTTT. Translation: CSVGRDRGTEAFF.

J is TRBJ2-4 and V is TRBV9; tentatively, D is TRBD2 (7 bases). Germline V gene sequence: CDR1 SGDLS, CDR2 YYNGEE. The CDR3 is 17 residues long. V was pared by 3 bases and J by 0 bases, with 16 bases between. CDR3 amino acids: CASSGEGGGIAKNIQYF. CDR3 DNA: TGTGCCAGCAGCGGGGAGGGAGGGGGGATAGCCAAAAACATTCAGTACTTC.

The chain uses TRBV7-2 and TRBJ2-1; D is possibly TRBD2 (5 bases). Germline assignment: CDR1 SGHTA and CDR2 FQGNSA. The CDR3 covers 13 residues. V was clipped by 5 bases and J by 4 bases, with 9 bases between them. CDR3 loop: CASSPGFYNEQFF. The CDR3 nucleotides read TGTGCCAGCAGCCCGGGATTTTACAATGAGCAGTTCTTC.

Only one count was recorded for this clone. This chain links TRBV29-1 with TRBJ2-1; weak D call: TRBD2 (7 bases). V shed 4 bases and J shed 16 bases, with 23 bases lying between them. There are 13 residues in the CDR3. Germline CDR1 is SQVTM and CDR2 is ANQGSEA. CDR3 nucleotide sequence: TGCAGCGTTGGAGGGGGGGAGAGGGTGGAGGAATTCTTC. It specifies CSVGGGERVEEFF.

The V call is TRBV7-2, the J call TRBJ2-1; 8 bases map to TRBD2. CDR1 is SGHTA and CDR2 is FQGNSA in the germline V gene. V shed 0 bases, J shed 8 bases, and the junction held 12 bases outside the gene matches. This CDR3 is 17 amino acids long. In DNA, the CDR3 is TGTGCCAGCAGCTTAGCTTATTCAGCGGGAGAGGGTGATGAGCAGTTCTTC. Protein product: CASSLAYSAGEGDEQFF.

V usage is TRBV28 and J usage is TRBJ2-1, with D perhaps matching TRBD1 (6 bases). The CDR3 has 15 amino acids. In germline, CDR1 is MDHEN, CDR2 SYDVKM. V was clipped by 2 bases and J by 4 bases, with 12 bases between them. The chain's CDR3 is CASSLQGWGYNEQFF. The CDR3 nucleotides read TGTGCCAGCAGTTTACAGGGGTGGGGTTACAATGAGCAGTTCTTC.

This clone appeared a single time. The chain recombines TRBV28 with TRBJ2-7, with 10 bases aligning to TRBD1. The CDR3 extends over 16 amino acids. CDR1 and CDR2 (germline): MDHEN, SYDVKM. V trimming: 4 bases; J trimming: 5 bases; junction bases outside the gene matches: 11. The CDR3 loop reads CASSSVPGQGWNEQYF. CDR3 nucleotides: TGTGCCAGCAGTTCCGTCCCGGGACAGGGGTGGAACGAGCAGTACTTC.

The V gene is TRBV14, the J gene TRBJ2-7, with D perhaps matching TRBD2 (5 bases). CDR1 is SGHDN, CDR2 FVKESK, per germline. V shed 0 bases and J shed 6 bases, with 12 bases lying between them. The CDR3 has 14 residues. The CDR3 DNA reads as TGTGCCAGCAGCCAAGAGGCGAGGGTGCCCGAGCAGTACTTC. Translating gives CASSQEARVPEQYF.

CDR3 protein: CASSWGQNTEAFF. The CDR3 DNA follows: TGTGCCAGCAGCTGGGGACAGAACACTGAAGCTTTCTTT. The chain employs TRBV7-3 and TRBJ1-1; possible D gene TRBD1, 6 bases. Germline values: CDR1 SGHTA, CDR2 FQGTGA. The length of the CDR3 is 13 residues. The V and J ends lost 4 bases and 1 base respectively, with 7 bases between them.